This T cell receptor beta chain was sequenced in a study of blood T cell repertoires in COVID-19. The method was immunoSEQ multiplex PCR; TCRdb's version includes in-frame clones alone and lacks a portion of them. The data contain roughly 20,000 clones, 89% of them singletons. This CDR3 has 13 residues. V shed 6 bases and J shed 3 bases, with 9 bases lying between them. The V call is TRBV12-3 or TRBV12-4, the J call TRBJ2-1, with D perhaps TRBD1 (6 bases). The sequenced material came from peripheral blood. The sequence came from a human donor in a cohort sampled during active COVID-19. This CDR3 reads CASRQGNYNEQFF. CDR3 DNA sequence: TGTGCCAGCAGACAGGGAAACTACAATGAGCAGTTCTTC.